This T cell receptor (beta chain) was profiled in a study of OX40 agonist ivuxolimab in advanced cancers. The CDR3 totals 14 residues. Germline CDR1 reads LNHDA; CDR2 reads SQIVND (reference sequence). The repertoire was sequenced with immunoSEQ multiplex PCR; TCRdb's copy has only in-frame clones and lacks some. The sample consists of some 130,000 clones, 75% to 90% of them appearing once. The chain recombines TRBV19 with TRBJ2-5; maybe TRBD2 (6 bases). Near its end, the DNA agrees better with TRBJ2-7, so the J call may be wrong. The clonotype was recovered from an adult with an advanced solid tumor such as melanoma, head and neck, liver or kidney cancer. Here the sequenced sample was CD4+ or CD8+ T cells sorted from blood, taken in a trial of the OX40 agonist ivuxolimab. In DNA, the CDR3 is TGTGCCAGTAGTGCGGGACTCCCCTCCTACGAGCAGTACTTC. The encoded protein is CASSAGLPSYEQYF.